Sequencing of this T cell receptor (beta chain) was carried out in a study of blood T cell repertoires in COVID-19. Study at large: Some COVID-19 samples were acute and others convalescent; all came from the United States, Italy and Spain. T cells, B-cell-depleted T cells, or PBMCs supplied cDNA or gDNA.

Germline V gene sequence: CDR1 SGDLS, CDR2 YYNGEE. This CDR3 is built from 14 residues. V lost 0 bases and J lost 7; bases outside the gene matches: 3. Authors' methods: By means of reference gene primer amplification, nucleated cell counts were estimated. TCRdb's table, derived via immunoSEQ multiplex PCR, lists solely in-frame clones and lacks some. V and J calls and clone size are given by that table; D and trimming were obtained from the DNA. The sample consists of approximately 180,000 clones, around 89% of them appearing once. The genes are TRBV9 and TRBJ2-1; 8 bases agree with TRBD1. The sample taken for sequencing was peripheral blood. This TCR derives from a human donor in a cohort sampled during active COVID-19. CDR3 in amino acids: CASSVGTGRNEQFF. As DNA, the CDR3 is TGTGCCAGCAGCGTAGGGACAGGGAGGAATGAGCAGTTCTTC.